This T cell receptor beta chain comes out of a study of T cells expressing NK-cell markers. Study details: Most of the eight sequenced donors were classified as HCMV-seropositive, and one was classified as seronegative.

The length of the CDR3 is 16 residues. The germline CDR1 and CDR2 sequences are KGHSH and LQKENI. Making the TCR beta cDNA relied on 5'RACE template switching with UMIs. TCRdb reprocessed the 5' RACE reads, keeping one entry per CDR3 protein, no DNA. The data show roughly 420,000 distinct CDR3 sequences, and the top ten clones hold 7.3%. The gene calls are TRBV18 and TRBJ2-3; TCRdb outputs TRBD1, but without DNA this stays unchecked. This TCR derives from a woman between 18 and 70 years old in good health. The specimen was blood T cells: a sorted CD56 or NKG2C T cell subset, CD4+ or CD8+ T cells, or bulk PBMC T cells (not recorded which). The CDR3 region is CASSPAGPGGTDTQYF.